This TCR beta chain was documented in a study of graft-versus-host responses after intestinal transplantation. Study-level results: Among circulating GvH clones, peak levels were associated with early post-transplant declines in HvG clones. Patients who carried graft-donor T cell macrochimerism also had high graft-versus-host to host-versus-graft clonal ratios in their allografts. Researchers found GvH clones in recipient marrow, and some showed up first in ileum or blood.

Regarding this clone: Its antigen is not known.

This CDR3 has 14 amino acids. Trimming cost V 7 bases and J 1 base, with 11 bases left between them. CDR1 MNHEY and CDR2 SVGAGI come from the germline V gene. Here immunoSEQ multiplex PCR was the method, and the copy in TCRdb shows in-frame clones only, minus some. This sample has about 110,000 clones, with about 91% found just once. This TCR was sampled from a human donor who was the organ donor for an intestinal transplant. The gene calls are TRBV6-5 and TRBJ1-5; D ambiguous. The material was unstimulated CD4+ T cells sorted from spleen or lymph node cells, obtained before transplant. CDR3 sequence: CASIMTRSNQPQHF. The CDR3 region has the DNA TGTGCCAGCATTATGACACGAAGCAATCAGCCCCAGCATTTT.